This TCR beta chain comes out of a study of early T cells in non-severe SARS-CoV-2 infection. In the library, individual cDNA molecules carried attached unique molecular identifiers. TCRdb ran MiXCR on the 5' RACE reads and lists one entry per CDR3 protein. This table has roughly 16,000 distinct CDR3 sequences, around 5.1% appearing once. This clonotype was seen repeatedly, ten times or more. The CDR3 spans 14 residues. CDR1 is LNHDA, CDR2 SQIVND, per germline (reference sequence). Trimming took 6 bases from V and 4 from J; bases not matched to a gene: 6. The specimen was whole blood. The clonotype originates from an adult who was a healthcare worker with PCR-confirmed SARS-CoV-2 infection or an uninfected control (not recorded which). The chain joins TRBV19 to TRBJ2-3; 8 bases line up with TRBD1. As DNA, the CDR3 is TGTGCCAGTAGGGAGGGACAGGTGGCAGATACGCAGTATTTT. As protein: CASREGQVADTQYF.